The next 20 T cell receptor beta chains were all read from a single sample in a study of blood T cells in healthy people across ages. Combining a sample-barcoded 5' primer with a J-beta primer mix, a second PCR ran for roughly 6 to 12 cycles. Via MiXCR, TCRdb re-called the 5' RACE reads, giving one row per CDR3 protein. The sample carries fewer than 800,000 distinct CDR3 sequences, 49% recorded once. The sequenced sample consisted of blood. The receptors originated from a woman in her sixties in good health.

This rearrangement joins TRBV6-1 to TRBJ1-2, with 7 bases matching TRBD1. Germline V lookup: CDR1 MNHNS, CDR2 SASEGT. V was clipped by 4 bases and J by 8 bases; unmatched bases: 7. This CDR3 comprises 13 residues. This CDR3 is CASSGDSSPGYTF. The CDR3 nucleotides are TGTGCCAGCAGTGGGGACAGCTCCCCGGGCTACACCTTC.

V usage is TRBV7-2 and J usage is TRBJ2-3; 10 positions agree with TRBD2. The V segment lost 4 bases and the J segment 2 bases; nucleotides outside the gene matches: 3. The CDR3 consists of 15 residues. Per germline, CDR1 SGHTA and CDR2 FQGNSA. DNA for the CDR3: TGTGCCAGCAGCTATAGCGGGGGGATCACAGATACGCAGTATTTT. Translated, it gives CASSYSGGITDTQYF.

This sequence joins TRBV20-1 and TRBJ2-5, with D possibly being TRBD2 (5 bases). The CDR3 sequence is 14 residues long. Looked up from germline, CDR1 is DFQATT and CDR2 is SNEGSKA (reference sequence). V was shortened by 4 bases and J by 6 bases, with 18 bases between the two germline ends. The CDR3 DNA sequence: TGCAGTGCTAAAATTAGGGTCGGGGTGAAGACCCAGTACTTC. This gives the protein CSAKIRVGVKTQYF.

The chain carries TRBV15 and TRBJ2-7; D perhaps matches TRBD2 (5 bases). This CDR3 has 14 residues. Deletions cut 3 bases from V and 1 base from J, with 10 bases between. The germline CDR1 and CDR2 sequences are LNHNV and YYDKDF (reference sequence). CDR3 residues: CATSRGGLSYEQYF. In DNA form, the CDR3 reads TGTGCCACCAGCAGGGGTGGACTTTCCTACGAGCAGTACTTC. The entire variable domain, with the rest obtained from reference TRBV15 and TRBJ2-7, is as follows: DAMVIQNPRYQVTQFGKPVTLSCSQTLNHNVMYWYQQKSSQAPKLLFHYYDKDFNNEADTPDNFQSRRPNTSFCFLDIRSPGLGDTAMYLCATSRGGLSYEQYFGPGTRLTVT.

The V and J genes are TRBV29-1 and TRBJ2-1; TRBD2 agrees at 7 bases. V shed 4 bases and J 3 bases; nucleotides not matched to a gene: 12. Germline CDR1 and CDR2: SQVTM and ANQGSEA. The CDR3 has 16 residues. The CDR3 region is CSVGKRGGLSYNEQFF. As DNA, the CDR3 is TGCAGCGTTGGAAAACGGGGAGGGCTAAGCTACAATGAGCAGTTCTTC.

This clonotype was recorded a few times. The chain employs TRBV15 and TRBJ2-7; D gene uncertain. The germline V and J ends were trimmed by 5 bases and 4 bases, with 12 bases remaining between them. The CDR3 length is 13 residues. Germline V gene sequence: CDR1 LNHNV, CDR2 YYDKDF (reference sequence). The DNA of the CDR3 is TGTGCCACCAGCCCGGGTATCAATTACGAGCAGTACTTC. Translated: CATSPGINYEQYF. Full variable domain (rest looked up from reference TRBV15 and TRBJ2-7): DAMVIQNPRYQVTQFGKPVTLSCSQTLNHNVMYWYQQKSSQAPKLLFHYYDKDFNNEADTPDNFQSRRPNTSFCFLDIRSPGLGDTAMYLCATSPGINYEQYFGPGTRLTVT.

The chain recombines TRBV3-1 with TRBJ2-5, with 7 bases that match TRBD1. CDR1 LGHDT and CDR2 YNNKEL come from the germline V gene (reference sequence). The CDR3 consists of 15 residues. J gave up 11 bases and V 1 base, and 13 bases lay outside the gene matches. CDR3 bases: TGTGCCAGCAGCCAAGGGGAAGGACGACAGGGTGAGCAGTACTTC. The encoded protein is CASSQGEGRQGEQYF.

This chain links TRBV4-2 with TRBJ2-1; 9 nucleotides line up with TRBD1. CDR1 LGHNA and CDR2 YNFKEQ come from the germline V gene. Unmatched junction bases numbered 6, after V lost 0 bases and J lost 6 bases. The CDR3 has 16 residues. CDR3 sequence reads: CASSQEMTGGVNEQFF. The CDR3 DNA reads TGTGCCAGCAGCCAAGAAATGACAGGGGGAGTCAATGAGCAGTTCTTC.

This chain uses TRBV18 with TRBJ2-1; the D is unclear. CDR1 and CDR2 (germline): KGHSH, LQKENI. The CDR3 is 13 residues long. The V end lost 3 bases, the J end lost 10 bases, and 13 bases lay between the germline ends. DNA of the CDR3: TGTGCCAGCTCACCGCCAAGCTCCGACGAGCAGTTCTTC. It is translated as CASSPPSSDEQFF. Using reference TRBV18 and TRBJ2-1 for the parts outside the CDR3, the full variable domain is NAGVMQNPRHLVRRRGQEARLRCSPMKGHSHVYWYRQLPEEGLKFMVYLQKENIIDESGMPKERFSAEFPKEGPSILRIQQVVRGDSAAYFCASSPPSSDEQFFGPGTRLTVL.

CDR3 sequence (DNA): TGTGCCAGCAGCTTAGTCGGGACTTACACAGATACGCAGTATTTT. It is translated as CASSLVGTYTDTQYF. V and J are TRBV7-2 and TRBJ2-3; D is perhaps TRBD2 (6 bases). This CDR3 has 15 residues. V gave up 1 base and J gave up 2 bases, with 10 bases separating them. Looked up from germline, CDR1 is SGHTA and CDR2 is FQGNSA. The full variable domain, in which reference TRBV7-2 and TRBJ2-3 provide the parts outside the CDR3, is GAGVSQSPSNKVTEKGKDVELRCDPISGHTALYWYRQSLGQGLEFLIYFQGNSAPDKSGLPSDRFSAERTGGSVSTLTIQRTQQEDSAVYLCASSLVGTYTDTQYFGPGTRLTVL.

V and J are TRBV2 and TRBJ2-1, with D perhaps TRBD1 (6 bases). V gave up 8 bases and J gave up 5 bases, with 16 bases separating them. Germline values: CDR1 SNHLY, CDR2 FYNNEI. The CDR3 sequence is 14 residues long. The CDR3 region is CASLFRDTNNEQFF. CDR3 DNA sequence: TGTGCCAGCCTCTTTCGGGACACCAACAATGAGCAGTTCTTC.

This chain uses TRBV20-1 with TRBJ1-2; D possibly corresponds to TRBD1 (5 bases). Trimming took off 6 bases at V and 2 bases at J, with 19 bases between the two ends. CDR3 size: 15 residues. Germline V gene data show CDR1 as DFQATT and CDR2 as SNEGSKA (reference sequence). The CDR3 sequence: CSARRDSLGNYGYTF. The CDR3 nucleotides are TGCAGTGCGAGAAGAGACAGCCTGGGGAACTATGGCTACACCTTC.

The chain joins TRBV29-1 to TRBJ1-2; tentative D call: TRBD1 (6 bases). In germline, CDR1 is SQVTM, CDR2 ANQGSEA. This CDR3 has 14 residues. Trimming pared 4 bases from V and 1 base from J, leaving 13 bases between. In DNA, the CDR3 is TGCAGCGTTGGGAAGGGGGGGAATAACTATGGCTACACCTTC. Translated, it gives CSVGKGGNNYGYTF.

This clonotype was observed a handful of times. CDR3 DNA sequence: TGTGCCAGCAGCTTCCACGTAGTTCCCAATGAGCAGTACTTC. Its protein product is CASSFHVVPNEQYF. The rearrangement uses TRBV7-2 and TRBJ2-5; D not resolved. Germline V lookup: CDR1 SGHTA, CDR2 FQGNSA. This CDR3 has 14 residues. Trimming stripped 3 bases from V and 11 bases from J, with 19 bases between.

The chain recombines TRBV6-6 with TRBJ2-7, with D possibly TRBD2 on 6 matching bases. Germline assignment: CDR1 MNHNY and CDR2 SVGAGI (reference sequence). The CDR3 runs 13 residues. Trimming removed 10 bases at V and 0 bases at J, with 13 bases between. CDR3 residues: CATLGTYSYEQYF. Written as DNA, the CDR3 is TGTGCCACCCTGGGGACTTACTCCTACGAGCAGTACTTC.

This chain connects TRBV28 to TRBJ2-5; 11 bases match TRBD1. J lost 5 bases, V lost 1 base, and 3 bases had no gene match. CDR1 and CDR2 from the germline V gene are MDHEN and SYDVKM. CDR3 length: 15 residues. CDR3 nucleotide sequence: TGTGCCAGCAGTTTATCTGGGACAGGGGGGGAGACCCAGTACTTC. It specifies CASSLSGTGGETQYF.

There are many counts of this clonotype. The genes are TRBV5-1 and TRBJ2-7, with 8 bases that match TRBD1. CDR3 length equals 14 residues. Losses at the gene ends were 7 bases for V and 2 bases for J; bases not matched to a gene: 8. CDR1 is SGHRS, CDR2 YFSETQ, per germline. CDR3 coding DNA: TGCGCCAGCGGATCAGGGGGCCCTGCCTACGAGCAGTACTTC. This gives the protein CASGSGGPAYEQYF.

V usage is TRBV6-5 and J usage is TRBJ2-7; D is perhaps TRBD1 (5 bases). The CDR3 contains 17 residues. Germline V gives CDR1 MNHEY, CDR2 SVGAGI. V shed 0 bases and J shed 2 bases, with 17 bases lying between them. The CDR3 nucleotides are TGTGCCAGCAGTTACTCAGGTCTCACAGGACAAACCTACGAGCAGTACTTC. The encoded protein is CASSYSGLTGQTYEQYF.

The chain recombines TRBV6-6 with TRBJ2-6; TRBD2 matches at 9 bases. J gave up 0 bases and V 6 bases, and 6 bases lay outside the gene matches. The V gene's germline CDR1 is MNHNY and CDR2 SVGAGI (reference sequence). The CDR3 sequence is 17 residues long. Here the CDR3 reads CASRQTSGGSGANVLTF. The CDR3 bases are TGTGCCAGCAGGCAGACTAGCGGCGGCTCTGGGGCCAACGTCCTGACTTTC.

CDR3 loop: CASSQGGWGGEQYF. The CDR3 nucleotides are TGTGCCAGCAGCCAAGGCGGATGGGGGGGCGAGCAGTACTTC. This chain uses TRBV16 with TRBJ2-7, with TRBD2 matching 7 bases. The germline V gene encodes CDR1 KGHSY and CDR2 FQNENV. There are 14 residues in the CDR3. J was trimmed by 6 bases and V by 2 bases; bases with no gene match: 7.